The 25 T cell receptor beta chains reported below all come from one sample, sequenced in a study of T cells in Graves' hyperthyroidism and ophthalmopathy. What was amplified from RNA transcripts were TCR beta CDR3 regions. Initially, a first-round RT-PCR of the TCR CDR3 employed the HTBI primer set. TCRdb analysed the multiplex PCR reads with MiXCR anew, one entry per CDR3 protein. The sample yields hundreds of thousands of distinct CDR3 sequences, 14% seen once. Sequenced material: blood. The receptor source for this set is a woman between 18 and 30 years old with Graves' hyperthyroidism.

This clonotype was seen at least ten times. The chain employs TRBV7-8 and TRBJ2-5; D may be TRBD2 (6 bases). The germline gives CDR1 SGHVS, CDR2 FQNEAQ. The CDR3 is 15 residues long. Trimming left V 5 bases short and J 4 bases short, with 17 bases between. As DNA, the CDR3 is TGTGCCAGCAGCCCCCCCCGCGGGGCCGGAGAGACCCAGTACTTC. Its translation is CASSPPRGAGETQYF.

V is TRBV29-1 and J is TRBJ2-7; weak D call: TRBD1 (5 bases). Germline loops: CDR1 SQVTM, CDR2 ANQGSEA. The ends were cut back, 3 bases at V and 5 bases at J, with 11 bases in the middle. The CDR3 extends over 12 amino acids. In DNA form, the CDR3 reads TGCAGCGTTGACCAGGGAATGGACGAGCAGTACTTC. This sequence encodes CSVDQGMDEQYF.

This clonotype was seen more than once but under ten times. This sequence may be a read error, since a much larger clone differs from it by one base. V usage is TRBV30 and J usage is TRBJ1-4, with a possible D match to TRBD1 (5 bases). The germline V gene encodes CDR1 GTSNPN and CDR2 SVGIG (reference sequence). CDR3 length: 11 residues. CDR3 DNA sequence: TGTGCCTGGGGGGCGAATGAAAAACTGCTTTTT. The encoded protein is CAWGANEKLLF.

This clonotype was counted ten times or more. This chain joins TRBV7-8 and TRBJ2-1; 9 bases line up with TRBD1. With V trimmed by 5 bases and J by 0 bases, 2 bases remained unmatched. Germline V lookup: CDR1 SGHVS, CDR2 FQNEAQ. This CDR3 region has 15 residues. The CDR3 is CASSADRGSYNEQFF. The CDR3 DNA reads as TGTGCCAGCAGCGCGGACAGGGGCTCCTACAATGAGCAGTTCTTC.

This clonotype was detected many times. At one end the junction does not follow the germline gene, possibly because of a read error. This chain uses TRBV5-5 with TRBJ2-5; TRBD1 agrees at 7 bases. This CDR3 contains 14 residues. The germline CDR1 and CDR2 sequences are SGHKS and YYEKEE (reference sequence). CDR3 loop: CASSLGGGQQTQYF. In nucleotides, the CDR3 is TGTGCCAGCAGCTTGGGAGGGGGCCAACAGACCCAGTACTTC.

In its sample, this clonotype was seen a few times. The gene calls are TRBV4-1 and TRBJ2-1; tentatively, D is TRBD1 (5 bases). The germline CDR1 and CDR2 sequences are MGHRA and YSYEKL. Trimming took 1 base from V and 13 from J, leaving 14 bases between them. The CDR3 contains 13 residues. The chain's CDR3 is CASSQGGQNKQFF. CDR3 sequence (DNA): TGCGCCAGCAGCCAAGGGGGCCAGAATAAACAGTTCTTC.

The genes are TRBV4-3 and TRBJ2-1; D ambiguous. The CDR3 contains 14 residues. Deletions cut 0 bases from V and 6 bases from J, with 9 bases between. Per the germline V gene, CDR1 is LGHNA and CDR2 is YSLEER. This chain's CDR3 is CASSQDLATNEQFF. The DNA of the CDR3 is TGCGCCAGCAGCCAAGATCTCGCAACCAATGAGCAGTTCTTC.

This clonotype showed up many times. This sequence joins TRBV7-2 and TRBJ2-2; no clear D. The CDR3 is 15 amino acids. V lost 1 base and J lost 2, with 8 bases in between. Germline V gives CDR1 SGHTA, CDR2 FQGNSA. CDR3 loop: CASSLESINTGELFF. The CDR3 bases are TGTGCCAGCAGCTTAGAGTCTATTAACACCGGGGAGCTGTTTTTT.

The V and J genes are TRBV6-1 and TRBJ2-3, with unresolved D. CDR1 MNHNS and CDR2 SASEGT come from the germline V gene. V was clipped by 2 bases and J by 1 base, with 7 bases between them. There are 14 residues in the CDR3. The CDR3 bases are TGTGCCAGCAGTGAACTCCAGGGCACAGATACGCAGTATTTT. Its translation is CASSELQGTDTQYF.

In its sample, this clonotype was seen many times. The chain joins TRBV7-2 to TRBJ2-2; 12 nucleotides align to TRBD2. This CDR3 region has 16 residues. V was clipped by 8 bases and J by 6 bases; unmatched bases: 10. Germline V gene data show CDR1 as SGHTA and CDR2 as FQGNSA. Here the CDR3 DNA reads TGTGCCAGCCTTCTAGCGGGAGGGCCGATAGCCGGGGAGCTGTTTTTT. Encoded protein: CASLLAGGPIAGELFF.

This clonotype was detected many times. The chain has TRBV5-5 and TRBJ1-5; D remains unclear. The CDR3 consists of 13 residues. Germline loops: CDR1 SGHKS, CDR2 YYEKEE (reference sequence). Trimming shortened V by 4 bases and J by 6 bases, and 11 bases separated the two germline ends. Written as DNA, the CDR3 is TGTGCCAGCAGCCTACAATGGGGTCAGCCCCAGCATTTT. Translating gives CASSLQWGQPQHF.

This clonotype was counted ten times or more. J is TRBJ1-5 and V is TRBV7-2, with D unresolved. The length of the CDR3 is 14 residues. Germline V gene data show CDR1 as SGHTA and CDR2 as FQGNSA. Trimming shortened V by 3 bases and J by 3 bases, and 9 bases separated the two germline ends. CDR3 DNA: TGTGCCAGCAGCTTGGAGGGCTTCAATCAGCCCCAGCATTTT. It encodes CASSLEGFNQPQHF.

In its sample, this clonotype was seen a few times. V usage is TRBV20-1 and J usage is TRBJ2-7; D remains unclear. The V gene lost 1 base and the J gene lost 1 base, with 8 bases spanning the gap. This CDR3 has 13 residues. CDR1 and CDR2 from the germline V gene are DFQATT and SNEGSKA (reference sequence). CDR3 coding DNA: TGCAGTGCTAGAGGACCGACATCCTACGAGCAGTACTTC. It yields the protein CSARGPTSYEQYF.

This clonotype has at least ten counts. V gene TRBV3-1 combines with J gene TRBJ2-5; D gene unclear. Germline V gene sequence: CDR1 LGHDT, CDR2 YNNKEL (reference sequence). The CDR3 consists of 15 residues. V lost 0 bases and J lost 2, with 10 bases in between. CDR3 sequence (DNA): TGTGCCAGCAGCCAAGAGGGGTACAAGCAAGAGACCCAGTACTTC. Translated, it gives CASSQEGYKQETQYF.

This clonotype showed up just a few times. The J gene is TRBJ2-3, the V gene TRBV6-4, with TRBD2 matching over 8 bases. CDR3 size: 15 residues. V lost 5 bases and J lost 0; bases outside the gene matches: 4. Per germline, CDR1 MRHNA and CDR2 SNTAGT. CDR3 in DNA: TGTGCCAGCAGTCCCGCTAGCGGGAGCACAGATACGCAGTATTTT. The encoded protein is CASSPASGSTDTQYF.

The V and J genes are TRBV10-3 and TRBJ2-2; no clear D. Per the germline V gene, CDR1 is ENHRY and CDR2 is SYGVKD. The CDR3 spans 13 residues. V gave up 2 bases and J gave up 6 bases, with 7 bases separating them. The CDR3 DNA is TGTGCCATCAGTGAGCTAGTCGCCGGGGAGCTGTTTTTT. As protein: CAISELVAGELFF.

This clonotype was picked up many times. V is TRBV7-9 and J is TRBJ1-5; the D gene is possibly TRBD1 (6 bases). The CDR3 is 14 amino acids. CDR1 and CDR2 (germline): SEHNR, FQNEAQ (reference sequence). The germline V and J ends were trimmed by 8 bases and 2 bases, with 13 bases remaining between them. In nucleotides, the CDR3 is TGTGCCAGCTCACCCGGGGGCGGCAATCAGCCCCAGCATTTT. This sequence encodes CASSPGGGNQPQHF.

This clonotype occurred a few times. Lacking the conserved final phenylalanine or tryptophan, this CDR3 likely reflects a read error. CDR3 residues: CASSPLALSSYEQYL. CDR3 nucleotides: TGTGCCAGCAGTCCACTAGCGCTTAGCTCCTACGAGCAGTACCTC. The rearrangement joins TRBV7-9 to TRBJ2-7; the match to TRBD2 covers 7 bases. Germline V gene lookup returns CDR1 SEHNR and CDR2 FQNEAQ (reference sequence). The CDR3 covers 15 residues. V lost 6 bases, J lost 0 bases, and 8 bases stayed unmatched.

This clonotype was seen repeatedly, ten times or more. Germline is not matched at one junction end, which may reflect a read error. This rearrangement joins TRBV6-1 to TRBJ2-7, with 9 positions matching TRBD1. From germline, CDR1 is MNHNS and CDR2 SASEGT. CDR3 length: 13 residues. DNA of the CDR3: TGTGCCAGCAAAGGGACAGGGTCCTCCGAGCAGTACTTC. It translates to CASKGTGSSEQYF.

This clonotype was picked up a small number of times. The chain combines TRBV9 with TRBJ2-7; tentatively, D is TRBD1 (5 bases). The CDR3 spans 15 residues. Germline V lookup: CDR1 SGDLS, CDR2 YYNGEE. V was trimmed by 0 bases and J by 0 bases, leaving 10 bases between them. CDR3 nucleotide sequence: TGTGCCAGCAGCGTAGGACAGAGGAGCTCCTACGAGCAGTACTTC. Amino acids: CASSVGQRSSYEQYF.

The chain is built from TRBV10-3 and TRBJ2-7, with D perhaps TRBD1 (6 bases). This CDR3 is 13 amino acids long. The ends were cut back, 8 bases at V and 3 bases at J, with 14 bases in the middle. Germline CDR1 is ENHRY and CDR2 is SYGVKD. The CDR3 here is CAIRSGASYEQYF. The CDR3 DNA reads as TGTGCCATCCGTTCAGGGGCCAGCTACGAGCAGTACTTC.

This clonotype was detected only a few times. V usage is TRBV12-3 or TRBV12-4 and J usage is TRBJ1-3; unclear D gene. The CDR3 sequence is 14 residues long. V lost 6 bases and J lost 0, with 9 bases in between. The chain's CDR3 is CASRAGSSGNTIYF. Written as DNA, the CDR3 is TGTGCCAGCAGGGCAGGCTCCTCTGGAAACACCATATATTTT.

This clonotype was observed at least ten times. The J gene is TRBJ2-1, the V gene TRBV20-1; 8 bases line up with TRBD2. V was pared by 0 bases and J by 8 bases, with 9 bases of the junction left unmatched. The CDR3 totals 15 residues. Germline V gene lookup returns CDR1 DFQATT and CDR2 SNEGSKA (reference sequence). The CDR3: CSARDKSGRSDEQFF. Written as DNA, the CDR3 is TGCAGTGCTAGAGATAAAAGCGGGAGAAGCGATGAGCAGTTCTTC.

On this clonotype itself: With a much larger clone just one base away, this may be a read error. The chain joins TRBV27 to TRBJ2-1, with TRBD1 matching 9 bases. From germline, CDR1 is MNHEY and CDR2 SMNVEV (reference sequence). This CDR3 is 15 amino acids long. The trim removed 6 bases at V and 10 bases at J, leaving 13 bases unmatched. In nucleotides, the CDR3 is TGTGCCAGCAGACTACAGGGGGCCATCCTCTACGAGCAGTTCTTC. This sequence encodes CASRLQGAILYEQFF.

This clonotype was found many times. This chain links TRBV27 with TRBJ1-2; D gene ambiguous. V dropped 3 bases and J dropped 6 bases, with 11 bases sitting between them. Germline assignment: CDR1 MNHEY and CDR2 SMNVEV (reference sequence). The CDR3 is made up of 13 amino acids. The CDR3 loop reads CASSFGLAHGYTF. The DNA of the CDR3 is TGTGCCAGCAGTTTCGGACTGGCCCATGGCTACACCTTC.